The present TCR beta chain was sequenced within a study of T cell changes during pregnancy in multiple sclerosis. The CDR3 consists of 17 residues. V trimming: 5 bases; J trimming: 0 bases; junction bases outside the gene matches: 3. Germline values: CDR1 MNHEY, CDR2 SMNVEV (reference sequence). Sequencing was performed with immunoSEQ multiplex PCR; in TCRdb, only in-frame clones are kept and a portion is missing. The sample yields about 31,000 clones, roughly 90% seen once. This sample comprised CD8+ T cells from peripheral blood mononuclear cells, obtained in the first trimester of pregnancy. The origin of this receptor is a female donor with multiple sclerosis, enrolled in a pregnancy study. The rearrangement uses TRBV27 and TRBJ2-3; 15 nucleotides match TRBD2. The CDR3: CASSHGLAGGSTDTQYF. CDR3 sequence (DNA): TGTGCCAGCAGTCATGGACTAGCGGGAGGGAGCACAGATACGCAGTATTTT.